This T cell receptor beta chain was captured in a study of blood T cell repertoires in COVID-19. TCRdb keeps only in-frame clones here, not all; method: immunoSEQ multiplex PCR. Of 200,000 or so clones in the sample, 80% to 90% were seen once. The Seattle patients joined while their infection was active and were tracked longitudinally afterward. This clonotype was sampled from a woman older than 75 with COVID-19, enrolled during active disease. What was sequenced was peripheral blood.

The CDR3 protein is CAWSYETGGMNTEAFF. Written as DNA, the CDR3 is TGTGCCTGGAGTTATGAGACAGGGGGTATGAACACTGAAGCTTTCTTT. This chain joins TRBV30 and TRBJ1-1; TRBD1 agrees at 9 bases. The ends lost 2 bases at V and 0 bases at J; junction bases unmatched: 7. The CDR3 runs 16 residues. From germline, CDR1 is GTSNPN and CDR2 SVGIG (reference sequence).